This TCR beta chain was recorded in a study of T cell responses to AZD1222 COVID-19 vaccine. Study findings and constraints: Clonal diversity was possibly underestimated; the donors were predominantly white British and more often female.

Germline V CDR1 and CDR2: LGHDT, YNNKEL (reference sequence). V gave up 4 bases and J gave up 8 bases, with 26 bases separating them. The length of the CDR3 is 17 residues. About this clone: What it recognizes is unknown.

The assay was immunoSEQ multiplex PCR, and TCRdb's table has in-frame clones only and misses some. This table has tens of thousands of clones, nearly 90% appearing once. Sequences were derived from peripheral blood, sampled on day 0 of AZD1222 vaccination. J is TRBJ1-2 and V is TRBV3-1 (or the pseudogene TRBV3-2), with a possible D match to TRBD1 (6 bases). This receptor was obtained from an adult in good health. The CDR3 region has the DNA TGTGCCAGCAGCCCTAGTAGGGGGTCTACCAACCATGGCGGCTACACCTTC. Protein: CASSPSRGSTNHGGYTF.